Following are 20 T cell receptor beta chains from one sample sequenced in a study of T-cell reconstitution after alpha-beta-depleted transplantation in children. Preparation of the TCRbeta library used unique molecular identifiers. MiXCR, run by TCRdb on the PCR reads, gives a single entry per CDR3 protein. The sample has about 610,000 distinct CDR3 sequences; about 10% are singletons. Specimen: PBMCs from the stem cell graft donor, collected from the stem cell graft. All receptors derive from a human donor who donated a stem cell graft to a child with acute myeloid leukemia.

The chain uses TRBV24-1 and TRBJ2-3; 11 nucleotides align to TRBD2. The CDR3 totals 17 residues. V dropped 4 bases and J dropped 0; count of bases not matched to a gene: 5. Germline V lookup: CDR1 KGHDR, CDR2 SFDVKD. This CDR3 is CATSDSRTSGSTDTQYF. The CDR3 nucleotides are TGTGCCACCAGTGACTCCCGGACTAGCGGGAGCACAGATACGCAGTATTTT.

V and J are TRBV7-2 and TRBJ2-7; D is unresolved. This CDR3 is built from 15 residues. Trimming left V 0 bases short and J 2 bases short, with 11 bases between. Germline CDR1 SGHTA, CDR2 FQGNSA. The CDR3 nucleotides read TGTGCCAGCAGCTTAGCGCGGAATCCCCCCTACGAGCAGTACTTC. This encodes CASSLARNPPYEQYF. Drawing the rest from reference TRBV7-2 and TRBJ2-7, the complete variable domain is GAGVSQSPSNKVTEKGKDVELRCDPISGHTALYWYRQSLGQGLEFLIYFQGNSAPDKSGLPSDRFSAERTGGSVSTLTIQRTQQEDSAVYLCASSLARNPPYEQYFGPGTRLTVT.

This clonotype was picked up many times. This sequence joins TRBV20-1 and TRBJ2-7; TRBD1 might be the D (5 bases). Trimming stripped 0 bases from V and 4 bases from J, with 19 bases between. CDR3 length equals 16 residues. Per the germline V gene, CDR1 is DFQATT and CDR2 is SNEGSKA (reference sequence). In nucleotides, the CDR3 is TGCAGTGCTAGAGATGATTCTAAGGGGCCCCAGTACGAGCAGTACTTC. It yields the protein CSARDDSKGPQYEQYF.

This clonotype was seen only a few times. The chain carries TRBV5-5 and TRBJ1-6, with D uncertain. Trimming shortened V by 0 bases and J by 10 bases, and 17 bases separated the two germline ends. The CDR3 totals 16 residues. Germline V gene data show CDR1 as SGHKS and CDR2 as YYEKEE (reference sequence). CDR3 in amino acids: CASSLDSGVRRSPLHF. CDR3 nucleotides: TGTGCCAGCAGCTTGGATTCAGGCGTAAGGCGCTCACCCCTCCACTTT. Looking up the rest from reference TRBV5-5 and TRBJ1-6 gives the full variable domain: DAGVTQSPTHLIKTRGQQVTLRCSPISGHKSVSWYQQVLGQGPQFIFQYYEKEERGRGNFPDRFSARQFPNYSSELNVNALLLGDSALYLCASSLDSGVRRSPLHFGNGTRLTVT.

Only a few counts were recorded for this clonotype. The chain couples TRBV3-1 to TRBJ2-1; no reliable D call. CDR1 is LGHDT and CDR2 is YNNKEL in the germline V gene (reference sequence). The V end lost 0 bases, the J end lost 2 bases, and 14 bases lay between the germline ends. The CDR3 is made up of 17 amino acids. The CDR3 here is CASSQENGRSAYNEQFF. CDR3 DNA sequence: TGTGCCAGCAGCCAAGAAAATGGAAGGTCCGCCTACAATGAGCAGTTCTTC.

The CDR3 DNA sequence: TGCGCCAGCAGCTTGGACGGCAGGCCAGATGAAAAACTGTTTTTT. Its translation: CASSLDGRPDEKLFF. The chain combines TRBV5-1 with TRBJ1-4; D not certain. Germline V gene lookup returns CDR1 SGHRS and CDR2 YFSETQ. The V and J ends lost 0 bases and 6 bases respectively, with 12 bases between them. This CDR3 is built from 15 residues. Variable domain in full (rest from reference TRBV5-1 and TRBJ1-4): KAGVTQTPRYLIKTRGQQVTLSCSPISGHRSVSWYQQTPGQGLQFLFEYFSETQRNKGNFPGRFSGRQFSNSRSEMNVSTLELGDSALYLCASSLDGRPDEKLFFGSGTQLSVL.

The table lists this clonotype with many counts. The chain combines TRBV6-1 with TRBJ2-5; 9 nucleotides line up with TRBD2. V was clipped by 7 bases and J by 0 bases; unmatched bases: 12. CDR1 is MNHNS and CDR2 is SASEGT in the germline V gene. CDR3 size: 17 residues. DNA for the CDR3: TGTGCCAGCACCTCCACTAGCGGGCTCAGATACCAAGAGACCCAGTACTTC. Translation gives CASTSTSGLRYQETQYF.

This clonotype was recorded a few times. The genes are TRBV20-1 and TRBJ1-2, with 7 positions matching TRBD1. The germline V gene has CDR1 DFQATT and CDR2 SNEGSKA (reference sequence). CDR3 length equals 14 residues. The V gene end was trimmed by 4 bases and the J gene end by 4 bases; junction bases not matched to a gene: 9. CDR3 residues: CSAKPGDSFYGYTF. CDR3 in DNA: TGCAGTGCTAAGCCCGGGGACAGTTTCTATGGCTACACCTTC.

This clonotype was counted many times. The V gene is TRBV6-6, the J gene TRBJ1-2, with TRBD1 as a possible D gene (5 bases). V was cut by 5 bases and J by 4 bases, with 8 bases left in between. This CDR3 has 12 residues. Germline V gene data show CDR1 as MNHNY and CDR2 as SVGAGI (reference sequence). CDR3 sequence reads: CASSPGTYGYTF. The CDR3 bases are TGTGCCAGCAGTCCTGGGACCTATGGCTACACCTTC.

At least ten counts were recorded for this clonotype. This chain joins TRBV7-9 and TRBJ2-1; the D call may be TRBD1 or TRBD2 (5 bases each). The CDR3 totals 14 residues. Deletions cut 2 bases from V and 7 bases from J, with 12 bases between. CDR1 and CDR2 from the germline V gene are SEHNR and FQNEAQ (reference sequence). CDR3 loop: CASSLSGLGNEQFF. The CDR3 nucleotides read TGTGCCAGCAGCTTATCGGGGCTAGGTAATGAGCAGTTCTTC.

In nucleotides, the CDR3 is TGTGCCAGCAGCCACTCCAATACGGGACGATTAATAGAGCAGTTCTTC. As protein: CASSHSNTGRLIEQFF. The rearrangement links TRBV3-1 to TRBJ2-1; D might be TRBD1 or TRBD2, each matching 5 bases. Germline V CDR1 and CDR2: LGHDT, YNNKEL (reference sequence). Trimming left V 3 bases short and J 10 bases short, with 22 bases between. This CDR3 has 16 amino acids.

Only a few counts were recorded for this clonotype. V gene TRBV6-2 or TRBV6-3 combines with J gene TRBJ2-5; 13 bases line up with TRBD2. V gave up 4 bases and J gave up 1 base; unmatched junction bases: 9. The CDR3 has 18 amino acids. CDR1 MNHEY and CDR2 SVGEGT come from the germline V gene. Here the CDR3 reads CASSLPGLAGSPQETQYF. The DNA of the CDR3 is TGTGCCAGCAGTTTGCCGGGACTAGCGGGATCCCCCCAAGAGACCCAGTACTTC.

The V and J genes are TRBV3-1 and TRBJ2-7, with 10 bases aligning to TRBD2. With 1 base clipped from V and 3 bases from J, the junction kept 3 bases outside the gene matches. CDR3 length: 15 amino acids. Germline V gives CDR1 LGHDT, CDR2 YNNKEL (reference sequence). The CDR3 is CASSQVPSGGYEQYF. CDR3 nucleotides: TGTGCCAGCAGCCAAGTCCCTAGCGGGGGCTACGAGCAGTACTTC.

This clonotype was detected a few times. This chain links TRBV5-6 with TRBJ2-1; TRBD2 might be the D (6 bases). Trimming shortened V by 6 bases and J by 2 bases, and 12 bases separated the two germline ends. The CDR3 has 14 residues. Germline V CDR1 and CDR2: SGHDT, YYEEEE. As DNA, the CDR3 is TGTGCCAGCACCCGCGTAGCGGCCTACAATGAGCAGTTCTTC. It translates to CASTRVAAYNEQFF.

This clonotype was found a few times. CDR3 nucleotide sequence: TGTGCCAGCAGTTCTTCCCTGGGGATGTTCTCCTACGAGCAGTACTTC. As protein: CASSSSLGMFSYEQYF. The rearrangement uses TRBV12-3 or TRBV12-4 and TRBJ2-7; no clear D. The germline V and J ends were trimmed by 4 bases and 0 bases, with 16 bases remaining between them. The CDR3 sequence is 16 residues long.

The CDR3 bases are TGTGCCAGCAGTTACCGTAGTAGCGGGGCCCCCTACGAGCAGTACTTC. Protein product: CASSYRSSGAPYEQYF. The gene calls are TRBV6-5 and TRBJ2-7; 8 bases line up with TRBD2. The J segment lost 2 bases and the V segment lost 2 bases, leaving 8 bases of the junction unmatched. This CDR3 is built from 16 residues. Germline-derived CDR1 and CDR2 are MNHEY and SVGAGI.

This clonotype was recorded a few times. This sequence joins TRBV12-3 or TRBV12-4 and TRBJ1-4; no firm D call. The CDR3 runs 14 residues. V dropped 1 base and J dropped 6 bases, with 9 bases sitting between them. CDR3 in DNA: TGTGCCAGCAGTTTAGGGGCGGTTGATGAAAAACTGTTTTTT. This gives the protein CASSLGAVDEKLFF.

The chain uses TRBV12-5 and TRBJ2-2, with 12 bases matching TRBD2. CDR3 length: 16 residues. Looked up from germline, CDR1 is LGHNT and CDR2 is FRNRAP. With V trimmed by 5 bases and J by 6 bases, 7 bases remained unmatched. This chain's CDR3 is CASGNPGLAGPGELFF. CDR3 in DNA: TGTGCTAGTGGTAACCCGGGACTAGCGGGCCCCGGGGAGCTGTTTTTT.

This clonotype was detected a few times. This chain connects TRBV27 to TRBJ1-5; 7 bases agree with TRBD1. The germline V gene has CDR1 MNHEY and CDR2 SMNVEV (reference sequence). The CDR3 spans 13 residues. Trimming at V came to 3 bases and at J to 7 bases, leaving 3 bases not matched to a gene. The CDR3 sequence: CASSFRGEQPQHF. CDR3 DNA sequence: TGTGCCAGCAGTTTCAGGGGGGAACAGCCCCAGCATTTT.

The V gene is TRBV30, the J gene TRBJ2-3; D is unclear. From germline, CDR1 is GTSNPN and CDR2 SVGIG (reference sequence). Between the trimmed V and J ends, which lost 0 bases and 1 base, there was a span of 11 bases. This CDR3 has 15 amino acids. CDR3 region: CAWSVGGWGTDTQYF. CDR3 sequence (DNA): TGTGCCTGGAGTGTAGGCGGTTGGGGCACAGATACGCAGTATTTT.